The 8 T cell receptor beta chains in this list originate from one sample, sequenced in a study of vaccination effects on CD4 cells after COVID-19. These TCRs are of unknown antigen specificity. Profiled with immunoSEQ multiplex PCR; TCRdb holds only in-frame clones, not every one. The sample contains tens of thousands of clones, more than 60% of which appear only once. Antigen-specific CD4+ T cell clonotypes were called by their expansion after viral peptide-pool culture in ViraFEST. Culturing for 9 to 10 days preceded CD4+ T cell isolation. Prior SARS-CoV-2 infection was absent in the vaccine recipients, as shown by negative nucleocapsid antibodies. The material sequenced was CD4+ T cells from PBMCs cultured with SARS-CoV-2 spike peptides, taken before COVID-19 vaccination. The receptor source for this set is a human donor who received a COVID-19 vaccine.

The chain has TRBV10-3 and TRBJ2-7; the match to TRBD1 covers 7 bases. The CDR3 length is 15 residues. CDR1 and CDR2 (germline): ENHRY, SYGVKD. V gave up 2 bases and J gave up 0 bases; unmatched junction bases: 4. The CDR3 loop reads CAISETGESSYEQYV. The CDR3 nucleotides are TGTGCCATCAGTGAGACAGGGGAAAGCTCCTACGAGCAGTACGTC.

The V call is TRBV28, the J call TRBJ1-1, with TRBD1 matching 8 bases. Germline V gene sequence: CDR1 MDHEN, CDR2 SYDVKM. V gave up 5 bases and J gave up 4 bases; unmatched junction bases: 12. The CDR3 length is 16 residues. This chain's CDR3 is CASSARTGLKGTEAFF. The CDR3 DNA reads TGTGCCAGCAGTGCGAGGACAGGGCTGAAGGGCACTGAAGCTTTCTTT.

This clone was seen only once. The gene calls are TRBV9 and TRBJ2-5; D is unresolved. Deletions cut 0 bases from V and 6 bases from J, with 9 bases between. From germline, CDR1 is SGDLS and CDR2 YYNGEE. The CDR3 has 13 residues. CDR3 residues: CASSVGSEQTQYF. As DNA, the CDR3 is TGTGCCAGCAGCGTAGGCAGCGAACAGACCCAGTACTTC.

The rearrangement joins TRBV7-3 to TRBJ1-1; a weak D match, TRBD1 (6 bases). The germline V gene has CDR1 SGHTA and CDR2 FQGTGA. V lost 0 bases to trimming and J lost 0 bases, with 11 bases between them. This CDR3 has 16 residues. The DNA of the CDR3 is TGTGCCAGCAGCTTAACTGGGTCAGGGGTGAACACTGAAGCTTTCTTT. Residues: CASSLTGSGVNTEAFF. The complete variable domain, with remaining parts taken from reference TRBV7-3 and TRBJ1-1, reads GAGVSQTPSNKVTEKGKYVELRCDPISGHTALYWYRQSLGQGPEFLIYFQGTGAADDSGLPNDRFFAVRPEGSVSTLKIQRTERGDSAVYLCASSLTGSGVNTEAFFGQGTRLTVV.

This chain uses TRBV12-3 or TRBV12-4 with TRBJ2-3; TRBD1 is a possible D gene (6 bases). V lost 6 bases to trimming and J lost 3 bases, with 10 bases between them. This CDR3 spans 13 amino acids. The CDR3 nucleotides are TGTGCCAGCAGAATGGGGGCAACAGATACGCAGTATTTT. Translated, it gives CASRMGATDTQYF.

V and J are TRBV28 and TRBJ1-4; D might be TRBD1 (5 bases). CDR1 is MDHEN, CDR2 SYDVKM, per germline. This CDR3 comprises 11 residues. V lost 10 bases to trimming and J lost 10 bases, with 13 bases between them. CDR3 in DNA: TGTGCCACCTCGCAGGGACTAAAACTGTTTTTT. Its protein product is CATSQGLKLFF.

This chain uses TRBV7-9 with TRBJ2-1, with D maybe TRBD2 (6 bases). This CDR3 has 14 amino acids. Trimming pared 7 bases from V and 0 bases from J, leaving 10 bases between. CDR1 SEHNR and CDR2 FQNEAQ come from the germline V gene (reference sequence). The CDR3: CASTEGSSYNEQFF. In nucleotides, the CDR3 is TGTGCCAGCACGGAGGGGAGCTCCTACAATGAGCAGTTCTTC.

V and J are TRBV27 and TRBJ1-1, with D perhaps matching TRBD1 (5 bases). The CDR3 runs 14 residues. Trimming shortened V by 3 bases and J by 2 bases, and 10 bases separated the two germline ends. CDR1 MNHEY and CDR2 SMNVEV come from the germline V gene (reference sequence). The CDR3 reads CASSFKGANTEAFF. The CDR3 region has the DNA TGTGCCAGCAGTTTTAAAGGGGCCAACACTGAAGCTTTCTTT.